The T cell receptor (beta chain) described here comes from a study of cytomegalovirus exposure and HLA in healthy donors. This table comes from immunoSEQ multiplex PCR, and its TCRdb copy is limited to in-frame clones, with some not included. There are around 130,000 clones in the sample; roughly 90% occur only once, and approximately 3.3% lies in the top ten. Germline CDR1 is SEHNR and CDR2 is FQNEAQ (reference sequence). Trimming pared 1 base from V and 10 bases from J, leaving 19 bases between. The CDR3 is 15 amino acids. The sequenced sample was PBMCs. The rearrangement links TRBV7-9 to TRBJ1-2; D not certain. The receptor was derived from a man in his thirties or forties in good health and CMV-seronegative. The CDR3 DNA reads as TGTGCCAGCAGCTTAGTAAGCTCTGAGGCGAAGGACTACACCTTC. Residues: CASSLVSSEAKDYTF.